This T cell receptor (beta chain) was profiled in a study of blood T cells in healthy people across ages. Germline V gene data show CDR1 as SNHLY and CDR2 as FYNNEI. The CDR3 totals 13 residues. Between the trimmed V and J ends, which lost 0 bases and 3 bases, there was a span of 3 bases. Study observations and caveats: It was held that diversity estimates obtained from one million T cells represented underestimates. Naive T cell percentage and TCR beta diversity correlated strongly.

Through a sample-barcoded 5' primer and a J-beta primer mix, a second PCR was run for roughly 6 to 12 cycles. From the 5' RACE reads, TCRdb called clonotypes with MiXCR, one entry per CDR3 protein. The sample shows about 620,000 distinct CDR3 sequences, under 25% of them seen only once. In its sample, this clonotype was seen a few times. No antigen is known for it. This receptor was identified in a man between 70 and 80 years old in good health. The rearrangement uses TRBV2 and TRBJ2-1; D call uncertain. The sequenced sample consisted of blood. The CDR3 loop reads CASSEASYNEQFF. For the CDR3, the DNA is TGTGCCAGCAGTGAAGCTAGCTACAATGAGCAGTTCTTC.